The 28 T cell receptor beta chains reported below all come from one sample, sequenced in a study of human T cells and chemical hapten exposure. As for time point: patch test 3, about 24 weeks after DPC sensitization. Treatment indicated: therapeutic diphenylcyclopropenone sensitization with weekly scalp DPC. TCRdb analysed the RACE reads with MiXCR anew, one entry per CDR3 protein. The sample carries roughly 150,000 distinct CDR3 sequences, about a quarter recorded once. Sequenced material: whole blood, taken in connection with sensitization to the hapten diphenylcyclopropenone (DPC). These receptors all stem from a young woman with alopecia areata. Some clones in this sample may be carry-over from other donors' samples.

The rearrangement joins TRBV4-1 to TRBJ1-1, with no clear D. V was clipped by 0 bases and J by 1 base, with 12 bases between them. The CDR3 consists of 16 residues. Germline V gene sequence: CDR1 MGHRA, CDR2 YSYEKL. Here the CDR3 DNA reads TGCGCCAGCAGCCAAGATAGGGCAGCCAGGAACACTGAAGCTTTCTTT. The encoded protein is CASSQDRAARNTEAFF.

There are many counts of this clonotype. The chain combines TRBV20-1 with TRBJ2-1, with D perhaps TRBD2 (5 bases). Germline values: CDR1 DFQATT, CDR2 SNEGSKA (reference sequence). Deletions cut 0 bases from V and 9 bases from J, with 15 bases between. The CDR3 spans 14 residues. Here the CDR3 DNA reads TGCAGTGCTAGAGATCAGAGGGCCTTACTTGAGCAGTTCTTC. Translating it yields CSARDQRALLEQFF.

This chain uses TRBV19 with TRBJ1-5; TRBD1 aligns across 8 bases. Losses at the gene ends were 6 bases for V and 0 bases for J; bases not matched to a gene: 7. Germline V CDR1 and CDR2: LNHDA, SQIVND (reference sequence). This CDR3 comprises 16 residues. The CDR3 here is CASSLTGDLSNQPQHF. The DNA for the CDR3 is TGTGCCAGTAGCTTGACAGGGGATCTTAGCAATCAGCCCCAGCATTTT.

This clonotype was seen only a few times. V gene TRBV4-2 combines with J gene TRBJ2-5, with TRBD2 matching 7 bases. CDR3 length: 13 residues. Germline CDR1 and CDR2: LGHNA and YNFKEQ. V lost 1 base and J lost 9; bases outside the gene matches: 5. The CDR3 region has the DNA TGTGCCAGCAGCCAAGGATCAGGGAGGGCCCAGTACTTC. This gives the protein CASSQGSGRAQYF.

The V and J genes are TRBV7-9 and TRBJ2-7, with TRBD1 as a possible D gene (5 bases). The germline CDR1 and CDR2 sequences are SEHNR and FQNEAQ (reference sequence). The germline V and J ends were trimmed by 0 bases and 5 bases, with 11 bases remaining between them. The CDR3 totals 14 residues. CDR3 protein: CASSLALRDHEQYF. CDR3 coding DNA: TGTGCCAGCAGCTTAGCCCTCAGGGATCACGAGCAGTACTTC.

The gene calls are TRBV3-1 and TRBJ1-1; D remains unclear. The germline CDR1 and CDR2 sequences are LGHDT and YNNKEL (reference sequence). The CDR3 is 15 amino acids. V lost 1 base and J 1 base, leaving 10 bases between the germline ends. CDR3 in amino acids: CASSQVSVSNTEAFF. The CDR3 coding sequence is TGTGCCAGCAGCCAAGTATCTGTATCGAACACTGAAGCTTTCTTT.

There are a few counts of this clonotype. This sequence joins TRBV4-3 and TRBJ2-1; D perhaps matches TRBD2 (6 bases). V lost 0 bases and J 3 bases, leaving 9 bases between the germline ends. The CDR3 has 15 residues. Per the germline V gene, CDR1 is LGHNA and CDR2 is YSLEER. CDR3 sequence (DNA): TGCGCCAGCAGCCAAGAGGCGCGGGGCTACAATGAGCAGTTCTTC. It yields the protein CASSQEARGYNEQFF.

The chain uses TRBV29-1 and TRBJ2-7; 8 nucleotides align to TRBD1. From germline, CDR1 is SQVTM and CDR2 ANQGSEA. The V gene end was trimmed by 5 bases and the J gene end by 1 base; junction bases not matched to a gene: 4. The CDR3 is 13 amino acids. DNA for the CDR3: TGCAGCGTTCTGACAGGGGAGTCCTACGAGCAGTACTTC. It translates to CSVLTGESYEQYF.

This clonotype was recorded a few times. The chain employs TRBV7-2 and TRBJ2-3, with D unclear. This CDR3 spans 16 amino acids. Germline lookup yields CDR1 SGHTA and CDR2 FQGNSA. V was pared by 0 bases and J by 5 bases, with 15 bases between. This CDR3 is CASSLARALSRDTQYF. DNA for the CDR3: TGTGCCAGCAGCTTAGCACGTGCGTTGTCACGAGATACGCAGTATTTT.

The table lists this clonotype with a few counts. The genes are TRBV14 and TRBJ2-1; 9 bases are a match to TRBD2. Germline CDR1 SGHDN, CDR2 FVKESK. The CDR3 contains 18 residues. The V segment lost 0 bases and the J segment 7 bases; nucleotides outside the gene matches: 13. CDR3 bases: TGTGCCAGCAGCCAAGATCACGGTTCCAGCGGGAGGAGGAATGAGCAGTTCTTC. Translated: CASSQDHGSSGRRNEQFF.

The rearrangement links TRBV20-1 to TRBJ2-5, with TRBD1 matching 8 bases. This CDR3 has 13 residues. J gave up 5 bases and V 5 bases, and 7 bases lay outside the gene matches. Germline loops: CDR1 DFQATT, CDR2 SNEGSKA (reference sequence). CDR3 loop: CSAPTGVLETQYF. CDR3 in DNA: TGCAGTGCTCCGACAGGGGTCCTGGAGACCCAGTACTTC.

This chain joins TRBV5-4 and TRBJ2-7; D may correspond to TRBD1 or TRBD2 (5 bases each). The germline V gene encodes CDR1 SGHNT and CDR2 YYREEE (reference sequence). The V and J ends lost 4 bases and 9 bases respectively, with 20 bases between them. The CDR3 is 14 residues long. CDR3 DNA sequence: TGTGCCAGCAGCCTTCCGGGACCAAGGGATCCGCAGTACTTC. Translated: CASSLPGPRDPQYF.

The rearrangement joins TRBV7-9 to TRBJ1-2, with D uncertain. This CDR3 is 15 amino acids long. V lost 5 bases and J lost 5, with 18 bases in between. Germline V CDR1 and CDR2: SEHNR, FQNEAQ (reference sequence). For the CDR3, the DNA is TGTGCCAGCAGCCACCCTGCTGTGGAGACTTATGGCTACACCTTC. Translated, it gives CASSHPAVETYGYTF.

This clonotype was picked up a small number of times. The chain uses TRBV19 and TRBJ2-1; 8 bases fit TRBD2. Germline V gives CDR1 LNHDA, CDR2 SQIVND (reference sequence). This CDR3 has 17 amino acids. J was trimmed by 0 bases and V by 5 bases; bases with no gene match: 9. The CDR3 sequence is CASSLYPAGASYNEQFF. CDR3 sequence (DNA): TGTGCCAGTAGTCTCTACCCAGCGGGGGCCTCCTACAATGAGCAGTTCTTC.

This clonotype showed up just a few times. This chain links TRBV9 with TRBJ2-3, with D unclear. The V end was cut by 0 bases, the J end by 2 bases, with 10 bases between. The CDR3 is 15 amino acids. Germline V gene data show CDR1 as SGDLS and CDR2 as YYNGEE. The CDR3 nucleotides read TGTGCCAGCAGCGTAGACCTGACAACCACAGATACGCAGTATTTT. Translating gives CASSVDLTTTDTQYF.

For this clonotype: The junction differs from germline at one of its ends, possibly a read error. The rearrangement joins TRBV7-2 to TRBJ1-6; D ambiguous. CDR1 SGHTA and CDR2 FQGNSA come from the germline V gene. This CDR3 has 12 residues. CDR3 protein: CASSLDNSALHF. The CDR3 DNA sequence: TGTGCCAGCAGCTTAGACAATTCAGCCCTCCACTTT. Using reference TRBV7-2 and TRBJ1-6 for the parts outside the CDR3, the full variable domain is GAGVSQSPSNKVTEKGKDVELRCDPISGHTALYWYRQSLGQGLEFLIYFQGNSAPDKSGLPSDRFSAERTGGSVSTLTIQRTQQEDSAVYLCASSLDNSALHFGNGTRLTVT.

The chain employs TRBV15 and TRBJ1-5, with D hard to call. Deletions cut 1 base from V and 5 bases from J, with 3 bases between. There are 12 residues in the CDR3. Germline loops: CDR1 LNHNV, CDR2 YYDKDF (reference sequence). For the CDR3, the DNA is TGTGCCACCAGCAGAGTGGATCAGCCCCAGCATTTT. This gives the protein CATSRVDQPQHF.

This chain connects TRBV9 to TRBJ2-3; 12 nucleotides align to TRBD2. The CDR3 sequence is 16 residues long. Germline CDR1 SGDLS, CDR2 YYNGEE. Trimming took 4 bases from V and 6 from J; bases not matched to a gene: 9. The CDR3 nucleotides read TGTGCCAGCAGCCCAGCTAGCGGGAGGGCAACGGATACGCAGTATTTT. Protein product: CASSPASGRATDTQYF.

V usage is TRBV21-1 and J usage is TRBJ2-3; the listed D gene, TRBD2, was not tested against the DNA. TRBV21-1 is a pseudogene segment. CDR3 size: 15 residues. The chain's CDR3 is CASPIAGGNTDTQYF. The CDR3 coding sequence is TGTGCCAGCCCCATAGCGGGGGGGAACACAGATACGCAGTATTTT.

This clonotype has a handful of counts. V usage is TRBV20-1 and J usage is TRBJ2-7; 7 bases agree with TRBD2. J lost 4 bases, V lost 5 bases, and 8 bases had no gene match. The CDR3 is made up of 13 amino acids. The germline V gene has CDR1 DFQATT and CDR2 SNEGSKA (reference sequence). CDR3 protein: CSAPTAGWYEQYF. The CDR3 coding sequence is TGCAGTGCTCCTACAGCGGGGTGGTACGAGCAGTACTTC.

The chain uses TRBV20-1 and TRBJ2-1; a weak D match, TRBD2 (6 bases). The germline V gene has CDR1 DFQATT and CDR2 SNEGSKA (reference sequence). V was cut by 0 bases and J by 3 bases, with 9 bases left in between. There are 14 residues in the CDR3. CDR3 nucleotides: TGCAGTGCTAGAGATGGGCGGGACTACAATGAGCAGTTCTTC. Translation gives CSARDGRDYNEQFF.

There are a few counts of this clonotype. V usage is TRBV6-5 and J usage is TRBJ2-3; 14 bases align to TRBD2. Germline V gene data show CDR1 as MNHEY and CDR2 as SVGAGI. This CDR3 is 17 amino acids long. Trimming at V came to 6 bases and at J to 3 bases, leaving 8 bases not matched to a gene. Here the CDR3 reads CASSRTSGRLETDTQYF. The DNA for the CDR3 is TGTGCCAGCAGCCGGACTAGCGGGAGGCTTGAGACAGATACGCAGTATTTT.

This clonotype occurred a few times. This chain connects TRBV29-1 to TRBJ2-1; possibly TRBD2 for D (6 bases). Trimming shortened V by 6 bases and J by 7 bases, and 10 bases separated the two germline ends. CDR3 length equals 11 residues. Germline CDR1 and CDR2: SQVTM and ANQGSEA. The chain's CDR3 is CSVPGGNEQFF. The DNA for the CDR3 is TGCAGCGTCCCCGGGGGTAATGAGCAGTTCTTC.

This chain links TRBV20-1 with TRBJ2-2, with D maybe TRBD2 (7 bases). CDR1 is DFQATT and CDR2 is SNEGSKA in the germline V gene (reference sequence). The CDR3 is 15 residues long. The V gene lost 6 bases and the J gene lost 0 bases, with 14 bases spanning the gap. DNA for the CDR3: TGCAGTGCCCCGAGGGGGGGGGCGAACACCGGGGAGCTGTTTTTT. This translates into CSAPRGGANTGELFF.

V gene TRBV5-1 combines with J gene TRBJ2-1; D perhaps matches TRBD2 (5 bases). V was trimmed by 4 bases and J by 8 bases, leaving 13 bases between them. This CDR3 spans 13 amino acids. Germline V gives CDR1 SGHRS, CDR2 YFSETQ. The CDR3 loop is CASSGGPAHEQFF. The CDR3, as DNA: TGCGCCAGCAGCGGCGGGCCCGCCCATGAGCAGTTCTTC.

This clonotype was recorded many times. The chain is built from TRBV6-5 and TRBJ1-1; no clear D. V lost 6 bases to trimming and J lost 4 bases, with 12 bases between them. In germline, CDR1 is MNHEY, CDR2 SVGAGI. The CDR3 covers 13 residues. The CDR3 DNA reads TGTGCCAGCAGCCTTGGGCAGTCCACTGAAGCTTTCTTT. Protein: CASSLGQSTEAFF.

The genes are TRBV7-2 and TRBJ1-3; TRBD1 agrees at 8 bases. The V gene end was trimmed by 5 bases and the J gene end by 6 bases; junction bases not matched to a gene: 3. Germline CDR1 and CDR2: SGHTA and FQGNSA. The CDR3 totals 13 residues. CDR3 amino acids: CASSTGGTNTIYF. The CDR3 DNA is TGTGCCAGCAGCACAGGGGGGACAAACACCATATATTTT.

This clonotype was seen more than once but under ten times. This chain links TRBV6-2 or TRBV6-3 with TRBJ1-2; D remains unclear. The CDR3 has 12 residues. Germline loops: CDR1 MNHEY, CDR2 SVGEGT. V was trimmed by 2 bases and J by 2 bases, leaving 3 bases between them. CDR3 sequence: CASSYMNYGYTF. CDR3 sequence (DNA): TGTGCCAGCAGTTACATGAACTATGGCTACACCTTC.